The 9 T cell receptor beta chains in this list originate from one sample, sequenced in a study of T cell responses to AZD1222 COVID-19 vaccine. The repertoire was sequenced with immunoSEQ multiplex PCR; TCRdb's copy has only in-frame clones and lacks some. The top ten hold more than 13% of the sample, which has 150,000 or so clones, about nine tenths seen once. The sample in question was peripheral blood, obtained on day 0 of AZD1222 vaccination. The receptors derive from an adult in good health.

The chain combines TRBV5-1 with TRBJ1-2, with unresolved D. Germline CDR1 and CDR2: SGHRS and YFSETQ. The CDR3 spans 18 residues. Trimming took off 0 bases at V and 0 bases at J, with 18 bases between the two ends. This chain's CDR3 is CASSLAVGSGRTNYGYTF. CDR3 coding DNA: TGCGCCAGCAGCTTGGCCGTAGGTTCGGGGAGGACTAACTATGGCTACACCTTC. Together with reference TRBV5-1 and TRBJ1-2, the CDR3 gives the full variable domain: KAGVTQTPRYLIKTRGQQVTLSCSPISGHRSVSWYQQTPGQGLQFLFEYFSETQRNKGNFPGRFSGRQFSNSRSEMNVSTLELGDSALYLCASSLAVGSGRTNYGYTFGSGTRLTVV.

The chain recombines TRBV5-1 with TRBJ1-1; D remains ambiguous. The V end was cut by 2 bases, the J end by 6 bases, with 14 bases between. Germline CDR1 SGHRS, CDR2 YFSETQ. This CDR3 is 14 amino acids long. The CDR3 sequence is CASSFGPSASEAFF. The CDR3 nucleotides are TGCGCCAGCAGCTTCGGCCCGTCGGCGTCTGAAGCTTTCTTT.

The J gene is TRBJ2-3, the V gene TRBV7-3; D unclear. From germline, CDR1 is SGHTA and CDR2 FQGTGA. Trimming removed 1 base from V and 1 base from J, with 6 bases in between. The CDR3 has 14 amino acids. The CDR3 nucleotides are TGTGCCAGCAGCTTAAACCCAGGCACAGATACGCAGTATTTT. Translating it yields CASSLNPGTDTQYF.

V gene TRBV11-2 combines with J gene TRBJ2-5, with TRBD2 as a possible D gene (5 bases). The CDR3 loop spans 16 amino acids. Trimming shortened V by 2 bases and J by 4 bases, and 17 bases separated the two germline ends. CDR1 and CDR2 (germline): SGHAT, FQNNGV. The CDR3 DNA reads as TGTGCCAGCAGCTTACACCCTAGCTCCGCAGGAGAGACCCAGTACTTC. The encoded protein is CASSLHPSSAGETQYF.

CDR3 DNA sequence: TGTGCCACCAGTGATTCCCGACCGGGGAGGGAAGAGACCCAGTACTTC. Amino acids: CATSDSRPGREETQYF. J is TRBJ2-5 and V is TRBV24-1, with TRBD2 matching over 7 bases. This CDR3 has 16 amino acids. CDR1 KGHDR and CDR2 SFDVKD come from the germline V gene. V was pared by 2 bases and J by 3 bases, with 8 bases of the junction left unmatched.

A remark on this clone: Other DNA variants within this sample encode the same CDR3. The chain uses TRBV9 and TRBJ1-6; D is uncertain. Between the trimmed V and J ends, which lost 2 bases and 7 bases, there was a span of 7 bases. There are 13 residues in the CDR3. Germline V CDR1 and CDR2: SGDLS, YYNGEE. The CDR3 nucleotides read TGTGCCAGCAGCGTGGACCCAAATTCACCCCTCCACTTT. This translates into CASSVDPNSPLHF.

V and J are TRBV7-2 and TRBJ1-3; possibly TRBD1 for D (5 bases). V was pared by 4 bases and J by 1 base, with 11 bases between. Germline V gene lookup returns CDR1 SGHTA and CDR2 FQGNSA. The CDR3 covers 15 residues. CDR3 nucleotide sequence: TGTGCCAGCAGCTCGTCAGGGAGATCTGGAAACACCATATATTTT. This sequence encodes CASSSSGRSGNTIYF.

The rearrangement uses TRBV18 and TRBJ1-1; no clear D gene. The CDR3 is made up of 12 amino acids. Germline CDR1 is KGHSH and CDR2 is LQKENI. With 3 bases removed from V and 10 bases from J, the gap between germline ends came to 12 bases. The DNA of the CDR3 is TGTGCCAGCTCACCTCCCGGGTATTCAGCTTTCTTT. Its translation is CASSPPGYSAFF.

This chain connects TRBV11-2 to TRBJ1-5, with D possibly TRBD1 on 5 matching bases. This CDR3 has 16 residues. V was shortened by 6 bases and J by 1 base, with 16 bases between the two germline ends. Germline V gives CDR1 SGHAT, CDR2 FQNNGV. The CDR3 loop is CASSRREGSSNQPQHF. CDR3 bases: TGTGCCAGCAGTCGTCGTGAGGGGTCGAGCAATCAGCCCCAGCATTTT.